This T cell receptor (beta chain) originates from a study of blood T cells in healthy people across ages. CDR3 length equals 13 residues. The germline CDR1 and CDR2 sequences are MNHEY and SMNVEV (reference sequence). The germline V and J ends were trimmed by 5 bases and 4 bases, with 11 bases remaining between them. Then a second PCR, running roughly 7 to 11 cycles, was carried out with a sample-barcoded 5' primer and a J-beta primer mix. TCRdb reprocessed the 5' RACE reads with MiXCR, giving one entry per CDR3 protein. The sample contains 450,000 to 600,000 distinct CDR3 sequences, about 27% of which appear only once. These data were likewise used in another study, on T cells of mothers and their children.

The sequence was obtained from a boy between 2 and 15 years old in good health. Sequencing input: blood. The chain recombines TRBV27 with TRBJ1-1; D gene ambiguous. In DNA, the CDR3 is TGTGCCAGCAGTCGGATCGGACCCACTGAAGCTTTCTTT. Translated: CASSRIGPTEAFF.